Described below is a single TCR beta chain sequence and its context. Its antigen is undetermined. The sample is drawn from a study of PD-1 blockade in classical Hodgkin lymphoma. As for the study in general: Patients were given intravenous nivolumab, 3 mg/kg, every 2 weeks.

Study observations and caveats: Complete responders started with a diversity level that resembled newly diagnosed patients at baseline.

TCRdb's table, derived via immunoSEQ multiplex PCR, lists solely in-frame clones and lacks some. The top ten clones hold roughly 8% of a sample with about 24,000 clones, roughly 80% of them seen once. V lost 6 bases and J 1 base, leaving 13 bases between the germline ends. The CDR3 is 15 residues long. Per germline, CDR1 MDHEN and CDR2 SYDVKM. Every patient experienced relapse after autologous stem cell transplantation, and brentuximab vedotin exposure varied. This receptor was obtained from a human donor with classical Hodgkin lymphoma. The source material was peripheral blood mononuclear cells (PBMCs), sampled before the second cycle of nivolumab. The V gene is TRBV28, the J gene TRBJ2-1, with a weak D call TRBD2 (5 bases). The CDR3 DNA follows: TGTGCCAGCAGACCGGGGAGTAGGTCCTACAATGAGCAGTTCTTC. Translation: CASRPGSRSYNEQFF.